The 4 T cell receptor beta chains below all came from one sample that was sequenced in a study of blood T cells in healthy people across ages. Primers used in a second PCR of roughly 7 to 12 cycles were a sample-barcoded 5' primer and a J-beta primer mix. MiXCR, run by TCRdb on the 5' RACE reads, gives a single entry per CDR3 protein. Of roughly 730,000 distinct CDR3 sequences listed, roughly three fifths were seen once; the top ten hold roughly 24%. Source material: blood. The receptors come from a man between 35 and 55 years old in good health.

V is TRBV9 and J is TRBJ1-1; maybe TRBD1 (6 bases). CDR1 and CDR2 (germline): SGDLS, YYNGEE. CDR3 length equals 13 residues. Between the trimmed V and J ends, which lost 2 bases and 4 bases, there was a span of 9 bases. Here the CDR3 reads CASSVTGSTEAFF. DNA for the CDR3: TGTGCCAGCAGCGTTACAGGGTCCACTGAAGCTTTCTTT. The full variable domain, completed using reference TRBV9 and TRBJ1-1, is DSGVTQTPKHLITATGQRVTLRCSPRSGDLSVYWYQQSLDQGLQFLIQYYNGEERAKGNILERFSAQQFPDLHSELNLSSLELGDSALYFCASSVTGSTEAFFGQGTRLTVV.

This sequence joins TRBV29-1 and TRBJ1-2, with TRBD1 matching over 7 bases. CDR1 and CDR2 from the germline V gene are SQVTM and ANQGSEA. V dropped 3 bases and J dropped 4; count of bases not matched to a gene: 8. The length of the CDR3 is 14 residues. CDR3 loop: CSVDLGRGAYGYTF. CDR3 nucleotides: TGCAGCGTTGATTTAGGCAGGGGGGCCTATGGCTACACCTTC.

The chain links TRBV29-1 to TRBJ2-7; 14 positions agree with TRBD2. The CDR3 runs to 15 residues. The V gene end was trimmed by 6 bases and the J gene end by 4 bases; junction bases not matched to a gene: 8. Looked up from germline, CDR1 is SQVTM and CDR2 is ANQGSEA. The CDR3 bases are TGCAGCGTCTATGGGACTAGCGGGAGTATGTACGAGCAGTACTTC. Amino acid sequence: CSVYGTSGSMYEQYF.

This clonotype was counted between two and nine times. V usage is TRBV10-3 and J usage is TRBJ2-1; no clear D gene. V shed 3 bases and J shed 0 bases, with 9 bases lying between them. This CDR3 spans 15 amino acids. CDR1 is ENHRY and CDR2 is SYGVKD in the germline V gene. The CDR3 DNA follows: TGTGCCATCAGTGATGGTCAGGTCTCCTACAATGAGCAGTTCTTC. Residues: CAISDGQVSYNEQFF.